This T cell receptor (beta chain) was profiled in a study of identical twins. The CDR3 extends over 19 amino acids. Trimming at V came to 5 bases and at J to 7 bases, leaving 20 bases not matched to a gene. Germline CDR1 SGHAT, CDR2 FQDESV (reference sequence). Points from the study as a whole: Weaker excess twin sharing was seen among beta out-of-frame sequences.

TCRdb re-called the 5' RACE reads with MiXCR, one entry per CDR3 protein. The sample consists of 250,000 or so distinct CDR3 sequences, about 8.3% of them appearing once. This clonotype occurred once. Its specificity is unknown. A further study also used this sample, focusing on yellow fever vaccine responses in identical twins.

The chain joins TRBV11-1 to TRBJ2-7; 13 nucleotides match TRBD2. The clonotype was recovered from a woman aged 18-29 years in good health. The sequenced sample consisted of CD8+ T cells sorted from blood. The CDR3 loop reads CASSLPPLAEGLAGFEQYF. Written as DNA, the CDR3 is TGTGCCAGCAGCCTACCACCATTAGCCGAGGGACTAGCGGGATTTGAGCAGTACTTC.